A single sample gave rise to the 14 T cell receptor beta chains below, sequenced in a study of beta chain features in type 1 diabetes. The study, taken as a whole, reports: Type 1 diabetes patients showed a moderate but significant shortening of TCRB CDR3s in all four CD4+ subsets.

No antigens are known for them. What was sequenced were expressed TCRB transcripts, since all of the isolated RNA had been reverse transcribed. The method was immunoSEQ multiplex PCR; TCRdb's version includes in-frame clones alone and lacks a portion of them. The repertoire consists of approximately 170,000 clones, with approximately 8% occurring once and the leading ten covering roughly 0.5%. Sequencing used central memory CD4+ T cells from blood. All receptors come from a man between 18 and 35 years old with type 1 diabetes.

The rearrangement links TRBV5-4 to TRBJ2-3; 8 nucleotides match TRBD2. The CDR3 extends over 16 amino acids. Looked up from germline, CDR1 is SGHNT and CDR2 is YYREEE (reference sequence). Unmatched junction bases numbered 7, after V lost 3 bases and J lost 1 base. The chain's CDR3 is CASSSRVSGGTDTQYF. The CDR3 DNA reads TGTGCCAGCAGCTCCCGGGTTAGCGGGGGCACAGATACGCAGTATTTT.

The V call is TRBV6-5, the J call TRBJ1-2, with TRBD1 as a possible D gene (5 bases). The CDR3 is 13 amino acids. The V end lost 6 bases, the J end lost 4 bases, and 12 bases lay between the germline ends. Germline V gives CDR1 MNHEY, CDR2 SVGAGI. Here the CDR3 reads CASSLGGGYGYTF. The CDR3 nucleotides are TGTGCCAGCAGCCTCGGGGGGGGCTATGGCTACACCTTC.

This clone was detected a few times. The gene calls are TRBV5-6 and TRBJ1-2; D is possibly TRBD1 (6 bases). V shed 6 bases and J shed 0 bases, with 24 bases lying between them. CDR3 length: 18 residues. Germline assignment: CDR1 SGHDT and CDR2 YYEEEE. The CDR3 DNA reads TGTGCCAGCACTGAGCTTACTCCAGGGGACGACCCTAACTATGGCTACACCTTC. This sequence encodes CASTELTPGDDPNYGYTF.

This clone was observed a handful of times. The CDR3 bases are TGTGCCAGCAAAGGGGCGGGGGGGCGCAATGAGCAGTTCTTC. Translating gives CASKGAGGRNEQFF. This sequence joins TRBV2 and TRBJ2-1; 9 bases are shared with TRBD2. The V gene's germline CDR1 is SNHLY and CDR2 FYNNEI. The CDR3 spans 14 residues. V gave up 7 bases and J gave up 6 bases; unmatched junction bases: 7.

Notes on this clone: Other nucleotide sequences in the sample specify the same CDR3. The V call is TRBV27, the J call TRBJ2-7, with 10 bases matching TRBD2. The CDR3 loop spans 15 amino acids. The germline gives CDR1 MNHEY, CDR2 SMNVEV (reference sequence). V trimming: 6 bases; J trimming: 0 bases; junction bases outside the gene matches: 5. Written as DNA, the CDR3 is TGTGCCAGCAGCGTAGCGGGGGGCTACTCCTACGAGCAGTACTTC. This codes for CASSVAGGYSYEQYF.

This clone has just a few counts. CDR3 loop: CATRQGWEFF. The DNA of the CDR3 is TGTGCCACCAGACAGGGGTGGGAGTTCTTC. The rearrangement uses TRBV28 and TRBJ2-1, with 8 positions matching TRBD1. CDR1 is MDHEN and CDR2 is SYDVKM in the germline V gene. After removal of 10 bases from V and 14 bases from J, the junction contained 7 bases not matched to a gene. This CDR3 comprises 10 residues.

The V and J genes are TRBV27 and TRBJ2-7, with D possibly TRBD1 on 6 matching bases. Germline assignment: CDR1 MNHEY and CDR2 SMNVEV (reference sequence). The CDR3 contains 15 residues. Deletions cut 5 bases from V and 0 bases from J, with 14 bases between. The CDR3 spells CASSVGQPSSYEQYF. Here the CDR3 DNA reads TGTGCCAGCAGTGTAGGACAGCCCAGCTCCTACGAGCAGTACTTC.

V and J are TRBV20-1 and TRBJ1-5; D remains ambiguous. V gave up 1 base and J gave up 7 bases, with 5 bases separating them. Germline values: CDR1 DFQATT, CDR2 SNEGSKA (reference sequence). CDR3 size: 11 residues. DNA for the CDR3: TGCAGTGCTAGAGCATTGCAGCCCCAGCATTTT. Protein sequence: CSARALQPQHF.

The V and J genes are TRBV9 and TRBJ2-2, with TRBD2 matching 7 bases. After removal of 5 bases from V and 0 bases from J, the junction contained 4 bases not matched to a gene. Germline V lookup: CDR1 SGDLS, CDR2 YYNGEE. There are 15 residues in the CDR3. CDR3 loop: CASRAGVANTGELFF. The DNA for the CDR3 is TGTGCCAGCAGGGCGGGAGTTGCGAACACCGGGGAGCTGTTTTTT.

This clone appeared a few times. The chain recombines TRBV18 with TRBJ1-2; D perhaps matches TRBD1 (6 bases). This CDR3 is built from 15 residues. CDR1 and CDR2 (germline): KGHSH, LQKENI. V gave up 6 bases and J gave up 8 bases, with 22 bases separating them. CDR3 in amino acids: CASSDRPIGVWGYTF. CDR3 DNA sequence: TGTGCCAGCTCGGACAGACCCATCGGAGTGTGGGGCTACACCTTC. The full variable domain, with the rest looked up from reference TRBV18 and TRBJ1-2, is NAGVMQNPRHLVRRRGQEARLRCSPMKGHSHVYWYRQLPEEGLKFMVYLQKENIIDESGMPKERFSAEFPKEGPSILRIQQVVRGDSAAYFCASSDRPIGVWGYTFGSGTRLTVV.

This sequence joins TRBV4-2 and TRBJ2-2, with 7 bases matching TRBD1. The germline CDR1 and CDR2 sequences are LGHNA and YNFKEQ. This CDR3 is 18 amino acids long. Germline trimming cut 0 bases from V and 3 bases from J; bases unmatched to any gene: 10. The CDR3 is CASSQDAPDRRYTGELFF. CDR3 nucleotide sequence: TGTGCCAGCAGCCAAGATGCCCCGGACAGGCGTTACACCGGGGAGCTGTTTTTT.

This clone was counted only a few times. This chain connects TRBV4-2 to TRBJ2-5, with TRBD1 matching 8 bases. Germline V CDR1 and CDR2: LGHNA, YNFKEQ. The CDR3 runs 17 residues. With V trimmed by 3 bases and J by 1 base, 10 bases remained unmatched. For the CDR3, the DNA is TGTGCCAGCAGCCAGACAGGACAGGGACAGTCCCAAGAGACCCAGTACTTC. As protein: CASSQTGQGQSQETQYF.

The chain has TRBV19 and TRBJ1-2, with D perhaps TRBD1 (6 bases). Germline V lookup: CDR1 LNHDA, CDR2 SQIVND (reference sequence). V was shortened by 3 bases and J by 4 bases, with 9 bases between the two germline ends. CDR3 length: 13 amino acids. The CDR3 DNA follows: TGTGCCAGTAGTATGACAGGAGGCTATGGCTACACCTTC. Protein: CASSMTGGYGYTF.

This clone was counted a few times. V gene TRBV5-1 combines with J gene TRBJ1-5, with D unclear. The CDR3 consists of 14 residues. From germline, CDR1 is SGHRS and CDR2 YFSETQ. Trimming removed 0 bases from V and 1 base from J, with 5 bases in between. CDR3 DNA: TGCGCCAGCAGCTTGGGAGGAAGCAATCAGCCCCAGCATTTT. Translated, it gives CASSLGGSNQPQHF.